The 5 T cell receptor beta chains in this list originate from one sample, sequenced in a study of T-cell memory formation after mild COVID-19 (dated by TCRdb to the early 2020s). Library preparation used 5' RACE. The sequencer listed for this sample is Illumina NovaSeq 6000. TCRdb reprocessed the public reads (quality trimming at Q25 with fastp, clone calling with MiXCR) and kept in-frame beta chains. Each record represents a unique CDR3 protein, reported with the most common genes and DNA among its rows. The sample has about 400,000 distinct CDR3 sequences on record, about 25% of them singletons. The top ten clones comprise over 10% of the sample. The specimen was PBMCs or a T cell subset sorted from them (not recorded which). These receptors were collected from an adult woman who had mild COVID-19 (a few samples of this study predate the infection). The sample titles of this study are shuffled in the database, so cell type and time point are left out; the donor was told from shared clones.

The gene calls are TRBV4-2 and TRBJ2-2; TRBD2 aligns across 9 bases. The CDR3 has 16 amino acids. Germline V CDR1 and CDR2: LGHNA, YNFKEQ. Trimming cost V 4 bases and J 6 bases; bases outside gene matches: 9. The CDR3 coding sequence is TGTGCCAGCAGCCCAAGCGGGGGGAACAGACCCGGGGAGCTGTTTTTT. This codes for CASSPSGGNRPGELFF.

This clonotype showed up just a few times. The chain combines TRBV11-2 with TRBJ2-1; the match to TRBD2 covers 8 bases. J lost 7 bases, V lost 1 base, and 9 bases had no gene match. Germline V gene data show CDR1 as SGHAT and CDR2 as FQNNGV. This CDR3 is built from 16 residues. The CDR3 spells CASSLGGSGIFNEQFF. The CDR3 DNA reads as TGTGCCAGCAGCTTAGGGGGTAGCGGGATATTTAATGAGCAGTTCTTC.

This clonotype has more than one count but fewer than ten. This chain uses TRBV5-1 with TRBJ2-1; D ambiguous. Looked up from germline, CDR1 is SGHRS and CDR2 is YFSETQ. The CDR3 loop spans 17 amino acids. V was pared by 4 bases and J by 4 bases, with 21 bases between. For the CDR3, the DNA is TGCGCCAGCAGCCCCGGGCTCTCATTGGGCCCTTACAATGAGCAGTTCTTC. Translating gives CASSPGLSLGPYNEQFF.

The chain uses TRBV27 and TRBJ2-5; the D gene could be TRBD1 or TRBD2 (5 bases each). There are 14 residues in the CDR3. CDR1 is MNHEY, CDR2 SMNVEV, per germline (reference sequence). Deletions cut 1 base from V and 4 bases from J, with 10 bases between. The CDR3 bases are TGTGCCAGCAGTTTATGGGACGGAGGAGAGACCCAGTACTTC. Amino acid sequence: CASSLWDGGETQYF.

This clonotype was seen more than once but under ten times. The J gene is TRBJ1-6, the V gene TRBV20-1; D might be TRBD1 (5 bases). V lost 8 bases, J lost 9 bases, and 14 bases lay in between. CDR3 length: 12 amino acids. Germline V gene sequence: CDR1 DFQATT, CDR2 SNEGSKA (reference sequence). CDR3 amino acids: CSSQGVGSPLHF. The CDR3 nucleotides are TGCAGTAGTCAGGGCGTAGGTTCACCCCTCCACTTT.